This T cell receptor (beta chain) was profiled in a study of cytomegalovirus exposure and HLA in healthy donors. The germline CDR1 and CDR2 sequences are MNHNS and SASEGT. The V and J ends lost 6 bases and 3 bases respectively, with 11 bases between them. The CDR3 loop spans 14 amino acids. General observations from the study: With later analysis, a missense DCLRE1C variant became linked to TCR beta V- and J-gene trimming.

In the PCR, 60 Vbeta and 13 Jbeta primers were used. Only in-frame clones appear in the TCRdb table, and some are missing; sequencing was by immunoSEQ multiplex PCR. Of 150,000 to 160,000 clones listed, roughly 81% are singletons. About this clone: What it recognizes is unknown.

The chain joins TRBV6-1 to TRBJ2-2; D remains unclear. The receptor comes from a woman aged 18-29 years in good health and CMV-seronegative. The sequencing input was PBMCs. CDR3 DNA: TGTGCCAGCAGAGTGAGTCGGGACACCGGGGAGCTGTTTTTT. Translating gives CASRVSRDTGELFF.